These T cell receptor beta chains were read from a single sample in a study of T cells after yellow fever vaccination. TCRdb itself ran the 5' RACE reads through MiXCR, one entry per CDR3 protein. The sample has some 350,000 distinct CDR3 sequences, 7.5% to 9% seen once. Sequenced here: PBMCs, sampled on the day of the first yellow fever vaccination. These receptors were obtained from a man younger than 30 who received the YFV17D yellow fever vaccine. CDR3s include the opening cysteine and the closing phenylalanine or tryptophan. Each record gives: J gene, D gene, clone size, V gene, CDR3 DNA, CDR3 protein. The D gene is left open where the match is weak. Clone size is shown for a subset of rows, as once, few, many or a class of expanded clone.

TRBJ2-3,NA,NA,TRBV18,TGTGCCAGCTCTTCCGGACAGTTCAACGCAGATACGCAGTATTTT,CASSSGQFNADTQYF
TRBJ1-5,TRBD1,NA,TRBV10-3,TGTGCCATCAGTGATTGGGGGACAGGGGAACTCAATCAGCCCCAGCATTTT,CAISDWGTGELNQPQHF
TRBJ1-4,TRBD1,few,TRBV20-1,TGCAGTGCCCCGCACAGGGGGCGGGATGAAAAACTGTTTTTT,CSAPHRGRDEKLFF
TRBJ1-2,TRBD1,NA,TRBV4-2,TGTGCCAGCAGCCAAGAAGGCCTTACCGGGACAGCCTATGGCTACACCTTC,CASSQEGLTGTAYGYTF
TRBJ1-2,NA,NA,TRBV20-1,TGCAGTGCCCGACGACGTCCCTATGGCTACACCTTC,CSARRRPYGYTF
TRBJ2-3,NA,NA,TRBV7-2,TGTGCCAGCAGCTTAGATCGCACAGATACGCAGTATTTT,CASSLDRTDTQYF
TRBJ2-1,TRBD1,NA,TRBV6-5,TGTGCCAGCAGTTACTCTTCACAGGGGTGGGCTGAGCAGTTCTTC,CASSYSSQGWAEQFF
TRBJ2-4,NA,NA,TRBV9,TGTGCCAGCAGCGTATCGGGGTCTAGGATTGCCAAAAACATTCAGTACTTC,CASSVSGSRIAKNIQYF
TRBJ1-5,NA,many,TRBV7-2,TGTGCCAGCAGTTCCCAGGGGAGAGGCAATCAGCCCCAGCATTTT,CASSSQGRGNQPQHF
TRBJ1-1,TRBD1,many,TRBV12-3/TRBV12-4,TGTGCCAGCAGGGGACAGTCGTACACTGAAGCTTTCTTT,CASRGQSYTEAFF
TRBJ2-1,NA,few,TRBV7-8,TGTGCCAGCAGCTTAGTCGGGAGCGGCAATGAGCAGTTCTTC,CASSLVGSGNEQFF
TRBJ2-1,TRBD2,many,TRBV5-1,TGCGCCACCTCAGAGGGGACTAGCGGGCTTAGCTCCTACAATGAGCAGTTCTTC,CATSEGTSGLSSYNEQFF
TRBJ2-6,NA,NA,TRBV11-2,TGTGCCAGCACCCCGGGGGAGGGGGTAGCTGGGGCCAACGTCCTGACTTTC,CASTPGEGVAGANVLTF
TRBJ2-3,NA,many,TRBV7-2,TGTGCCAGCAGCATTAGCACAGATACGCAGTATTTT,CASSISTDTQYF
TRBJ2-1,NA,few,TRBV6-5,TGTGCCGCGTGGGGGGGCGTCAATGAGCAGTTCTTC,CAAWGGVNEQFF
TRBJ2-2,NA,many,TRBV20-1,TGCAGTGCTACCGCGAACACCGGGGAGCTGTTTTTT,CSATANTGELFF
TRBJ1-1,TRBD1,many,TRBV4-3,TGCGCCAGCAGCCAAGAAGGGGGCCAGGCTTACACTGAAGCTTTCTTT,CASSQEGGQAYTEAFF
TRBJ1-4,NA,few,TRBV5-5,TGTGCCAGCAGCTTGGGCCATGGGTACGAAAAACTGTTTTTT,CASSLGHGYEKLFF
TRBJ1-2,TRBD1,NA,TRBV15,TGTGCCACCAGCAGAGATTCCCACTCGACAGGGAATGGCTACACCTTC,CATSRDSHSTGNGYTF
TRBJ2-3,NA,few,TRBV28,TGTGCCAGCAGTTTGTGGCGTGTCCCGTATTTT,CASSLWRVPYF
TRBJ2-4,NA,few,TRBV7-9,TGTGCCAGCAGTTGGACTAAAAACATTCAGTACTTC,CASSWTKNIQYF
TRBJ2-2,NA,many,TRBV5-1,TGCGCCAGCAGCCCGAGGTTAGACGGGGAGCTGTTTTTT,CASSPRLDGELFF